This T cell receptor beta chain was recorded in a study of tumor and adjacent non-tumor tissue in lung cancer. Study in general: Aged roughly 31 to 85 years, patients included 10 men and roughly 5 women with stage I to III disease.

Three rounds of nested PCR, following a modified ARM-PCR protocol, produced the TCRbeta library. TCRdb itself ran the multiplex PCR reads through MiXCR, one entry per CDR3 protein. The top ten hold about 19% of the sample, which has approximately 71,000 distinct CDR3 sequences, 55% to 70% seen once. This CDR3 has 13 amino acids. Trimming took off 2 bases at V and 4 bases at J, with 9 bases between the two ends. Germline-derived CDR1 and CDR2 are MNHEY and SVGEGT. RNA was extracted from bulk tissue without any cell sorting. This receptor was taken from a man in his forties or fifties with non-small cell lung cancer. Sequencing was done on a sample of lung tumor tissue. The chain uses TRBV6-2 or TRBV6-3 and TRBJ2-7, with no clear D. The CDR3 sequence is CASSYPPLYEQYF. DNA of the CDR3: TGTGCCAGCAGTTACCCTCCGTTATACGAGCAGTACTTC.